This T cell receptor (beta chain) was recorded in a study of beta chain features in type 1 diabetes. Of the isolated RNA, all was reverse transcribed, and so the sequenced material was expressed TCRB transcripts. Data came from immunoSEQ multiplex PCR; TCRdb stores just in-frame clones and leaves some out. The sample records a few hundred thousand clones, roughly 14% being singletons. On this clone itself: As yet, its antigen is unknown. Other DNA sequences within the sample encode an identical CDR3.

Whole-study results and caveats: Shorter templates may be favored by PCR, equally so in patients and controls. In all four CD4+ subsets, TCRB CDR3 length was significantly, moderately reduced in type 1 diabetes.

Germline V gene data show CDR1 as SGHRS and CDR2 as YFSETQ. The CDR3 has 14 residues. Trimming pared 0 bases from V and 0 bases from J, leaving 7 bases between. The chain couples TRBV5-1 to TRBJ2-7; D remains unclear. The source is a man younger than 45 with type 1 diabetes. Sequencing used naive CD4+ T cells from blood. Here the CDR3 reads CASSLAGTSYEQYF. In DNA form, the CDR3 reads TGCGCCAGCAGCTTGGCAGGAACCTCCTACGAGCAGTACTTC.